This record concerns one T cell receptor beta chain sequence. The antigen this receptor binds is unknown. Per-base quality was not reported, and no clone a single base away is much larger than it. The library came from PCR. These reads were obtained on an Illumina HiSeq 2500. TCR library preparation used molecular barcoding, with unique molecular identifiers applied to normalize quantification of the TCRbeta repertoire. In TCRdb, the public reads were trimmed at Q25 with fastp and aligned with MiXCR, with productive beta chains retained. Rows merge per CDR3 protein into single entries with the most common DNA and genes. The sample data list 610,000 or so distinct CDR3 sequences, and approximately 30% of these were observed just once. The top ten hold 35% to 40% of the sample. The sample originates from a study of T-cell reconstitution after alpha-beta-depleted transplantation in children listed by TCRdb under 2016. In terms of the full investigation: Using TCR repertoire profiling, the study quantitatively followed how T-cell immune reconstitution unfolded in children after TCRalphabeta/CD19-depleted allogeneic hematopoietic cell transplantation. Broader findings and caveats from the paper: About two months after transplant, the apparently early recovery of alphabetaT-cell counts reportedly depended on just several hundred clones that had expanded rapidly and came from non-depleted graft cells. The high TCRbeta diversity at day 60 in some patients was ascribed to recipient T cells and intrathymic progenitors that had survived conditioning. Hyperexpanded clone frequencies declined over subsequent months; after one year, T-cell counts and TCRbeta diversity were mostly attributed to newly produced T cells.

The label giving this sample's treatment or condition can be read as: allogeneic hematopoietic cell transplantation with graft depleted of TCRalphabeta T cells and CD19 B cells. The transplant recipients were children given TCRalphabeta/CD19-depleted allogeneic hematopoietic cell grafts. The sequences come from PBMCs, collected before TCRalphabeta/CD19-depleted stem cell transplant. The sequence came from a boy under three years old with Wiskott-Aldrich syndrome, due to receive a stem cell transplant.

The nucleotide sequence reads TGCAGTGCTAGAGCCCTCACTAGCGGGAGGACAGATACGCAGTATTTT. This translates into CSARALTSGRTDTQYF. The chain uses TRBV20-1 and TRBJ2-3, with 12 middle bases fitting TRBD2. Per the germline V gene (reference sequence), DFQATT is the CDR1 and SNEGSKA is the CDR2. The CDR3 goes from the cysteine to the phenylalanine over 16 residues. Just the 48-base CDR3 DNA is kept, in frame starting at base 1. Here V drops 1 base and J drops 3 bases, and the junction holds 5 bases not matched to any gene.